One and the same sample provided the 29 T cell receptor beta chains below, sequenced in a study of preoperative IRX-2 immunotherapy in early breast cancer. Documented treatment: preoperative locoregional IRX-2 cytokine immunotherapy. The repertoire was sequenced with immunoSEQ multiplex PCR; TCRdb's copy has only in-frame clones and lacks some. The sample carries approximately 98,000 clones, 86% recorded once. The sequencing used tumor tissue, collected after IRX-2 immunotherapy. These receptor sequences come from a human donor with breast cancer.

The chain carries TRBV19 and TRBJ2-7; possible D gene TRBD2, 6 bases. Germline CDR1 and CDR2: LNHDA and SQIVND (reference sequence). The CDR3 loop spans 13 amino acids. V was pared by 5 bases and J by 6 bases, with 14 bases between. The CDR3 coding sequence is TGTGCCAGTAGTTCTCGGGAGCGGGCCGAGCAGTACTTC. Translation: CASSSRERAEQYF.

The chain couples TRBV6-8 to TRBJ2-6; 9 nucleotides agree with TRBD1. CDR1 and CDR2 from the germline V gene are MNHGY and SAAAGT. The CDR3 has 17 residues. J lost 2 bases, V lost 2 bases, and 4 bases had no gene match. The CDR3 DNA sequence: TGTGCCAGCAGTTACGACAGGGGGGTCGCTGGGGCCAACGTCCTGACTTTC. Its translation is CASSYDRGVAGANVLTF.

The CDR3 sequence is CASSKTTGGVSPLHF. The CDR3 DNA is TGTGCCAGTAGTAAAACGACAGGGGGTGTTTCACCCCTCCACTTT. The chain uses TRBV19 and TRBJ1-6; 9 positions agree with TRBD1. CDR3 length equals 15 residues. The V and J ends lost 4 bases and 9 bases, in that order; junction bases with no gene match: 7. Germline V lookup: CDR1 LNHDA, CDR2 SQIVND (reference sequence).

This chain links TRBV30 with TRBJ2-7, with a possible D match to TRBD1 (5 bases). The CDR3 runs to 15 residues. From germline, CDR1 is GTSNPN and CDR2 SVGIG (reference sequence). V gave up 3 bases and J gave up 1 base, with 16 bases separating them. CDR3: CAWSDGPGFSYEQYF. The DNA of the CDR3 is TGTGCCTGGAGCGACGGTCCAGGGTTTTCCTACGAGCAGTACTTC. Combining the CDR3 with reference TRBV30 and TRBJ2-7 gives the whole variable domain SQTIHQWPATLVQPVGSPLSLECTVEGTSNPNLYWYRQAAGRGLQLLFYSVGIGQISSEVPQNLSASRPQDRQFILSSKKLLLSDSGFYLCAWSDGPGFSYEQYFGPGTRLTVT.

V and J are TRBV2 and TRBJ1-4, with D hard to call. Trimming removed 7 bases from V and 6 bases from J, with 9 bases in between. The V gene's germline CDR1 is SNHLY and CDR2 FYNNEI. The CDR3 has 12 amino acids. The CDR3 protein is CASTLTDEKLFF. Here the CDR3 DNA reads TGTGCCAGCACGCTTACGGATGAAAAACTGTTTTTT.

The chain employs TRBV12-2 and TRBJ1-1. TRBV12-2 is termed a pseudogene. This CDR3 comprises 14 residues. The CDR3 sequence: CASNSRSGDTEAFF. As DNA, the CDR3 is TGTGCCAGTAATTCCAGGAGCGGTGACACTGAAGCTTTCTTT.

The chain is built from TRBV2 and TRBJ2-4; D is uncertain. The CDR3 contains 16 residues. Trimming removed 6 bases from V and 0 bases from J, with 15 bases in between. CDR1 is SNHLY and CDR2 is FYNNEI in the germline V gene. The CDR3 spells CASSLSRFLAKNIQYF. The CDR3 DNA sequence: TGTGCCAGCAGCCTTTCGCGCTTTCTAGCCAAAAACATTCAGTACTTC.

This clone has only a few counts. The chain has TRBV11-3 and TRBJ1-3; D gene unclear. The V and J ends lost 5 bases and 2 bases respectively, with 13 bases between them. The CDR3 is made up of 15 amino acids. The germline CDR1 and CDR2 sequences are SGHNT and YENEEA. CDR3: CASSPLGLPGNTIYF. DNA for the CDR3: TGTGCCAGCAGCCCACTGGGCCTTCCTGGAAACACCATATATTTT.

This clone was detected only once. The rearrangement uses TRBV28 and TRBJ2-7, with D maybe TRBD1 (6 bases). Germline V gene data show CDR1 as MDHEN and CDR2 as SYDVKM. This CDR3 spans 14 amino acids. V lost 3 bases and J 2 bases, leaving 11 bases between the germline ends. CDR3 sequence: CASSFGGQTYEQYF. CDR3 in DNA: TGTGCCAGCAGTTTTGGGGGCCAAACCTACGAGCAGTACTTC.

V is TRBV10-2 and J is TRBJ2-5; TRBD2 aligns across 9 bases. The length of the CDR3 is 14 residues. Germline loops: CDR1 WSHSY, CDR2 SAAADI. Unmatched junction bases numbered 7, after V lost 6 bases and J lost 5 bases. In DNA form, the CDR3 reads TGCGCCAGCAGCGGACTAGCGATCGGGGAGACCCAGTACTTC. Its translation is CASSGLAIGETQYF.

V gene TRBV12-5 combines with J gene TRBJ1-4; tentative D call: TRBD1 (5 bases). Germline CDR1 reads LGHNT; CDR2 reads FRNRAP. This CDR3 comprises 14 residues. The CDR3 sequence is CASRYTGPGEKLFF. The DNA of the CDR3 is TGTGCCAGCCGATACACAGGACCGGGAGAAAAACTGTTTTTT.

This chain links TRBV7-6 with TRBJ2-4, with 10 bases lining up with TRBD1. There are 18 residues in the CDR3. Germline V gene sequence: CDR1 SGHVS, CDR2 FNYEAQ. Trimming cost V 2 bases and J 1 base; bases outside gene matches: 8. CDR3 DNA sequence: TGTGCCAGCAGCTTAAGGGACAGGGGTGGTGATGCCAAAAACATTCAGTACTTC. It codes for CASSLRDRGGDAKNIQYF.

The CDR3 DNA follows: TGTGCCAGCACCCCCGGGGGCAATGAGCAGTTCTTC. It specifies CASTPGGNEQFF. The rearrangement uses TRBV28 and TRBJ2-1, with a possible D match to TRBD2 (6 bases). Per germline, CDR1 MDHEN and CDR2 SYDVKM. The CDR3 consists of 12 residues. V gave up 7 bases and J gave up 6 bases, with 10 bases separating them.

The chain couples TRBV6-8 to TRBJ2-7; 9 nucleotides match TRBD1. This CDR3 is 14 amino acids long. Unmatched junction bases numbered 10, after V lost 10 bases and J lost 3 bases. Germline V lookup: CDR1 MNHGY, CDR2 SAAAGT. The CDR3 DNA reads TGTGCCATCAGACCGGGACAGGGTAACTACGAGCAGTACTTC. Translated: CAIRPGQGNYEQYF.

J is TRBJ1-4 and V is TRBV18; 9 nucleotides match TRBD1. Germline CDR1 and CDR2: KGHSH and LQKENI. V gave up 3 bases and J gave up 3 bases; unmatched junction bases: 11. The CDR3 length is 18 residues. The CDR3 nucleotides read TGTGCCAGCTCACCGTTCTCTCCGGACAGGGGCTCTAATGAAAAACTGTTTTTT. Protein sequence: CASSPFSPDRGSNEKLFF.

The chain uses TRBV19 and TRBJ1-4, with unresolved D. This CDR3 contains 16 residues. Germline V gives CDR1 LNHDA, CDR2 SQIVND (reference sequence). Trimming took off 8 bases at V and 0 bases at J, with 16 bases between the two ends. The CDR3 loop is CASAPVSLATNEKLFF. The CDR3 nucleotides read TGTGCCAGTGCCCCAGTTAGCCTTGCAACTAATGAAAAACTGTTTTTT.

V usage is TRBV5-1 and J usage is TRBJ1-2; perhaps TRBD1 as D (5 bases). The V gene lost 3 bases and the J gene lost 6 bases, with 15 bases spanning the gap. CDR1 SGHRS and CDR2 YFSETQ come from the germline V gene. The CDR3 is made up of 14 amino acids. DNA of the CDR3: TGCGCCAGCAGCTCGTCGGGGGGGGATGATGGCTACACCTTC. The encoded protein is CASSSSGGDDGYTF.

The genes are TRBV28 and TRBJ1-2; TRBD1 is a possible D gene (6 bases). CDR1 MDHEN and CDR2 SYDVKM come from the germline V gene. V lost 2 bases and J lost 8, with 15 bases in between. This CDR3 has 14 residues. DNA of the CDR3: TGTGCCAGCAGTTTAGCCCCAGGGGCGGGGGGCTACACCTTC. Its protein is CASSLAPGAGGYTF.

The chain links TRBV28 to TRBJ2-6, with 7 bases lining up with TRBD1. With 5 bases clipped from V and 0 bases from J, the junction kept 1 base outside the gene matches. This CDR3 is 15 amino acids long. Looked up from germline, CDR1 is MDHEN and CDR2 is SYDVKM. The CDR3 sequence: CASSGTDSGANVLTF. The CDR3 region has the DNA TGTGCCAGCAGTGGGACAGACTCTGGGGCCAACGTCCTGACTTTC.

CDR3 bases: TGCGCCAGCAGTGAGAAGACTAGCACGGAGACCCAGTACTTC. This translates into CASSEKTSTETQYF. V usage is TRBV10-2 and J usage is TRBJ2-5, with TRBD2 matching 7 bases. CDR1 is WSHSY, CDR2 SAAADI, per germline. This CDR3 is built from 14 residues. Unmatched junction bases numbered 5, after V lost 2 bases and J lost 5 bases.

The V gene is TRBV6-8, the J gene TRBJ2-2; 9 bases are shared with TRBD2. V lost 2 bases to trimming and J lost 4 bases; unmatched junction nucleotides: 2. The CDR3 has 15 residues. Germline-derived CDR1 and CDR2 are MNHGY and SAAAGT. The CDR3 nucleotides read TGTGCCAGCAGTTACAGCGGGAGGATCACCGGGGAGCTGTTTTTT. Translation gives CASSYSGRITGELFF.

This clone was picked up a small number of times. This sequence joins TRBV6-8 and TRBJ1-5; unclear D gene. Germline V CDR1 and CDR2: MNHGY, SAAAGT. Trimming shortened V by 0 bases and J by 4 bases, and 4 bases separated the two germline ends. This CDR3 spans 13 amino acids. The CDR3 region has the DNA TGTGCCAGCAGTTACTCGATTAATCAGCCCCAGCATTTT. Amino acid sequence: CASSYSINQPQHF.

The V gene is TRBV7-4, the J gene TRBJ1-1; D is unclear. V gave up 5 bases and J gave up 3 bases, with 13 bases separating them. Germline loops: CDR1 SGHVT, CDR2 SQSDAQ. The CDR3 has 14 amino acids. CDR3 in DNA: TGTGCCAGCAGCCTCAGGAGTTTGGACACTGAAGCTTTCTTT. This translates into CASSLRSLDTEAFF. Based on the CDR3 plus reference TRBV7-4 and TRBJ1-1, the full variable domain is GAGVSQSPRYKVAKRGRDVALRCDSISGHVTLYWYRQTLGQGSEVLTYSQSDAQRDKSGRPSGRFSAERPERSVSTLKIQRTEQGDSAVYLCASSLRSLDTEAFFGQGTRLTVV.

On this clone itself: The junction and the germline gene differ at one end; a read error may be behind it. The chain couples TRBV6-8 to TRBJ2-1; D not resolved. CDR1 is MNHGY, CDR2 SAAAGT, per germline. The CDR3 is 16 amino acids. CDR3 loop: CASSSRMAASSNEQFF. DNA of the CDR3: TGTGCCAGCAGCTCCCGTATGGCGGCATCCTCCAATGAGCAGTTCTTC.

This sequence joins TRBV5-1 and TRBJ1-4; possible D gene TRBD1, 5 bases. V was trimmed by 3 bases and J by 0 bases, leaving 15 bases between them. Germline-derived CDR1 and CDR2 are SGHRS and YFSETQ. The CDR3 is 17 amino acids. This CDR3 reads CASSSGLAITTNEKLFF. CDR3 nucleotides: TGCGCCAGCAGCTCGGGACTGGCCATTACAACTAATGAAAAACTGTTTTTT. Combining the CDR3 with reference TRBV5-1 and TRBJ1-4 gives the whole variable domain KAGVTQTPRYLIKTRGQQVTLSCSPISGHRSVSWYQQTPGQGLQFLFEYFSETQRNKGNFPGRFSGRQFSNSRSEMNVSTLELGDSALYLCASSSGLAITTNEKLFFGSGTQLSVL.

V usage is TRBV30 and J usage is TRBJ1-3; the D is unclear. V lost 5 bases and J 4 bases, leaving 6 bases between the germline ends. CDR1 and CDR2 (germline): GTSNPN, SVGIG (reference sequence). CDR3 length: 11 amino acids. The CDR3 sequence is CAWGPGNTIYF. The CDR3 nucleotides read TGTGCCTGGGGTCCGGGAAACACCATATATTTT.

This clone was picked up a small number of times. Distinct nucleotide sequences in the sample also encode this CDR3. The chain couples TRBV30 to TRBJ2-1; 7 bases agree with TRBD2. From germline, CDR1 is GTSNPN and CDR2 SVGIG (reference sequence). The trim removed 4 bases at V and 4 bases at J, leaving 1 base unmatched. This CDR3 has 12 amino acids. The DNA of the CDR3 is TGTGCCTGGACTAGCGGATACAATGAGCAGTTCTTC. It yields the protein CAWTSGYNEQFF. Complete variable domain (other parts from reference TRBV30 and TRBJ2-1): SQTIHQWPATLVQPVGSPLSLECTVEGTSNPNLYWYRQAAGRGLQLLFYSVGIGQISSEVPQNLSASRPQDRQFILSSKKLLLSDSGFYLCAWTSGYNEQFFGPGTRLTVL.

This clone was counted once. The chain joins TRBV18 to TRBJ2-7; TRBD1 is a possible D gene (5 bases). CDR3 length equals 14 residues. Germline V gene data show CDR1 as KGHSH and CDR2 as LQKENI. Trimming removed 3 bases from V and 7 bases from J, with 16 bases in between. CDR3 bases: TGTGCCAGCTCACCCGGACGACAGCGCGGAGAGCAGTACTTC. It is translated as CASSPGRQRGEQYF. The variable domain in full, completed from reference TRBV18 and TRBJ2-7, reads NAGVMQNPRHLVRRRGQEARLRCSPMKGHSHVYWYRQLPEEGLKFMVYLQKENIIDESGMPKERFSAEFPKEGPSILRIQQVVRGDSAAYFCASSPGRQRGEQYFGPGTRLTVT.

The CDR3 sequence is CASSLTIQSSYNEQFF. The CDR3 nucleotides are TGCGCCAGCAGCTTGACCATCCAGAGCTCCTACAATGAGCAGTTCTTC. The chain employs TRBV5-1 and TRBJ2-1; the D is unclear. Trimming took off 1 base at V and 0 bases at J, with 11 bases between the two ends. The V gene's germline CDR1 is SGHRS and CDR2 YFSETQ. CDR3 length equals 16 residues.